This TCR beta chain was recorded in a study of T cells in tuberculosis. As for the study in general: CD1B tetramers identified T cells specific for mycobacterial lipid GMM.

Clones were read by immunoSEQ multiplex PCR, and TCRdb kept only the in-frame ones, dropping some. The sample consists of roughly 41,000 clones, roughly 93% of them appearing once. The CDR3 consists of 16 residues. Trimming removed 3 bases from V and 0 bases from J; junction bases left unmatched: 6. Germline CDR1 and CDR2: KGHSH and LQKENI. The sample was PBMCs. The rearrangement joins TRBV18 to TRBJ1-1; 8 positions match TRBD1. The sequence was obtained from a donor aged 10-29 years with latent tuberculosis or without tuberculosis infection. Some clones in this sample may be carry-over from other donors' samples. The CDR3 sequence is CASSPLGQGMNTEAFF. CDR3 in DNA: TGTGCCAGCTCACCTCTAGGACAGGGCATGAACACTGAAGCTTTCTTT.